The entry that follows covers one TCR beta chain sequence. The antigen it binds to is not known. The conserved closing phenylalanine or tryptophan is absent in this CDR3, likely reflecting a read error. Libraries of naive CD8 T cells were built from anywhere between about 17,000 and 1,000,000 sorted cells, with 10%, 30% or 50% of the purified RNA used. On a BD FACSAria II, naive CD8 T cells were FACS-sorted as CD8+CD4-CCR7+CD45RA+ and collected into RLT Plus buffer. Nine to eleven TCR copies' worth of Jurkat RNA were spiked into roughly 17,000-1,100,000 naive CD8 T cell samples to test detection sensitivity. CD8 T cells were enriched using RosetteSep CD8+ T Cell Enrichment Cocktail and Ficoll-Paque, and the enriched cells then underwent ACK red cell lysis. Preparation of the library involved PCR. Instrument used: NextSeq 500. Preparation of bulk TCR libraries followed a previously described approach, with the TCR primers listed in Table S5. The Qiagen AllPrep DNA/RNA kit was used to purify total RNA. Before any analysis, reads coming from multiple sequencing runs of the same library were combined into one pool. Per the authors' processing: Reads were retained only if the reads had an exact TCR constant sequence, and the retained reads were trimmed to 150 nt and grouped according to their 12-nt molecular barcodes. Within each barcode group, reads were sub-clustered at a 15% Levenshtein threshold, and quality-weighted consensus sequences were built per RNA molecule. Non-functional sequences were excluded, and lower-count sequences lying one edit away from another sequence were also excluded. Based on a fit of two negative binomial distributions, barcode sub-clusters having less than 20% of the maximum read count were discarded. TCRdb reprocessing: public reads trimmed at Q25 with fastp, clones called with MiXCR, in-frame beta chains kept. Rows with one shared CDR3 protein collapse into an entry with the most common genes and DNA. V and J calls and clone size were set by TCRdb, not the authors. For this sample the table gives more than 85,000 distinct CDR3 sequences, of which 30% to 35% were detected only once. Approximately 10% of the sample goes to the ten largest clones.

The sample belongs to a study of molecular identifiers for immune sequencing clone quantification (dated by TCRdb to about 2018). Some background on the complete study: For a replicate experiment, RNA from roughly 20,000 or 100,000 naive CD8 T cells was divided into five aliquots, and four of the five aliquots were sequenced. The study was a methods study using CD8 T cells to benchmark molecular-identifier clustering-based TCR repertoire sequencing (MIDCIRS) and TCR RNA copy counting.

What the authors observed across the whole study: Clones above 20 RNA copies held over 97% of molecules in CMV-specific effector cells but under 1% in naive cells. The naive libraries included spiked-in Jurkat TCR RNA (about nine copies' worth), and this Jurkat TCR RNA is not part of the donor repertoire. When barcode sub-clustering was omitted, TCR diversity was inflated by chimeric consensus sequences, with chimeras reaching as high as 47%. Highly expanded clone sizes could be underestimated because identical TCR molecules may share a barcode. Around 2.8 recovered TCR RNA copies per cell were obtained by modeling, versus about ten by digital PCR, implying a capture efficiency of about 30%. Spiked-in Jurkat TCR RNA equal to a single cell's worth was reported to be detectable even within 1,100,000 naive CD8 T cells.

The CDR3 totals 15 residues, both ends included. The entry retains the CDR3 DNA only, 45 bases that are in frame from base 1. V and J are trimmed by 4 bases and 0 bases, and the gene matches miss 3 bases of the junction. From a lookup of the germline V gene, CDR1 and CDR2 are MGHRA and YSYEKL. The TCR was taken from a human donor in good health. Some libraries in this study had Jurkat cell RNA spiked in. The sequencing input was naive CD8+ T cells from blood, with Jurkat cell RNA spiked in. According to the study, the label for this sample's cell subset or site signals: FACS-sorted CD8+CD4-CCR7+CD45RA+ naive T cells. This chain joins TRBV4-1 to TRBJ1-5; 7 of the junction bases match TRBD1. In nucleotides, the sequence is TGCGCCAGCAGCCCCAGGACAGGTAGCAATCAGCCCCAGCATATT. Protein translation: CASSPRTGSNQPQHI.